This T cell receptor (beta chain) is from a study of beta chain features in type 1 diabetes (dated by TCRdb to 2017 to 2018). For context, the study as a whole: Mean age, gender distribution, total cell number and subset yield were not different between patients and healthy donors. A total of roughly 100 million sorted cells were examined across all samples, and RNA yield correlated strongly with the number of cells per subset. The study compared the TCRB repertoires of sorted circulating CD4+ T cell subsets in recently diagnosed type 1 diabetes patients with those in matched healthy donors. Regulatory and stem cell-like memory subsets were isolated from only 8 patients and about 8 healthy donors, whereas naive and central memory subsets came from all 30 or so donors. Broader findings and caveats from the paper: Because small numbers of individuals were included in the HLA sub-analyses, any influence of HLA type on TCRB rearrangement was left unresolved. Because cDNA was sequenced instead of genomic DNA, highly expressing activated cells could be over-represented, though the groups showed no difference in activation or CD3 levels. Type 1 diabetes patients showed a moderate but significant shortening of TCRB CDR3 length in all four CD4+ subsets. Patients with type 1 diabetes made fewer insertions and deleted more nucleotides at VDJ recombination sites, implying thymic rearrangement abnormalities. PCR may preferentially amplify shorter templates, but because patient and control samples were amplified and corrected together, any resulting skew would affect both groups equally. Naive, central memory and regulatory TCRB repertoires appeared to be more similar among patients than among healthy donors.

This clone was observed a few times. This clone's antigen is unknown. No qualities accompany the bases; no much larger clone lies one base away. All of the isolated RNA was reverse transcribed with the High Capacity cDNA Reverse Transcription Kit, so expressed TCRB transcripts were sequenced. Naive, central memory and regulatory T cell samples underwent deep immunoSEQ sequencing, averaging around 4 million total reads per sample. Sorted cells were lysed in RLT buffer and RNA was extracted with DNase-treated RNeasy Micro or Mini kits, depending on cell number. To prevent cross-contamination, every cell subset was processed on its own, while patient and healthy donor samples were processed together. Using the immunoSEQ multiplex PCR, TCRB sequences were amplified from cDNA into 87-bp fragments spanning the CDR3 region. Amplicons were sequenced on the Illumina HiSeq platform. The paper's processing steps were these. Synthetic template baselines were used to correct PCR bias computationally, reads within Hamming distance 2 were collapsed, and singletons that could not be merged were discarded. Reads were aligned to IMGT to assign V, D and J genes, CDR3 length, and insertions or deletions at six rearrangement sites. Within each subset, clonotype counts were normalized to sorted cell number, after which true diversity and Gini coefficients were computed with the tcR R package. The overlap coefficient, calculated on TCRB nucleotide sequences, was used to quantify repertoire sharing. Held by TCRdb, this immuneACCESS table contains in-frame sequences only and omits some clones. Under half of the omission traces to an unresolved V gene where checked; the cause of the rest is unknown. Clonal size and the V and J genes are those of that table, whereas D and trimming came from the DNA. The sample profile shows 300,000 to 400,000 clones; approximately 8.2% of them were found once. Together, the top ten hold 0.44% of the sample.

From each donor, a single peripheral blood sample of approximately 0.11 L on average was drawn into heparinised tubes. Using a panel that included CD45RO, CCR7, CD25, CD127, CD95 and CD27, naive, central memory, regulatory and stem cell-like memory CD4+ T cells were sorted on a BD FACSAria II. Purity was above 95% for every sorted population. PBMCs were isolated right away by Lymphoprep density gradient centrifugation and were stained directly, without culture. So that batch effects would be minimized, each experiment stained and sorted samples in pairs, pairing one healthy donor with one patient. The sequence came from a woman aged 18-29 years in good health. What was sequenced was central memory CD4+ T cells from blood.

The DNA sequence follows: TGTGCCAGCAGTGGGACAGGGTATGGCTACACCTTC. This encodes CASSGTGYGYTF. The chain was built from TRBV5-4 and TRBJ1-2; 9 junctional bases match TRBD1. V is pruned by 5 bases and J by 5 bases, leaving 1 base of the junction without a gene match. CDR1 and CDR2 were assigned from the germline V gene (reference sequence) as SGHNT and YYREEE. The CDR3 holds 12 amino acids from the cysteine to the phenylalanine. Only the CDR3 DNA stays, 36 bases, in frame from base 1.